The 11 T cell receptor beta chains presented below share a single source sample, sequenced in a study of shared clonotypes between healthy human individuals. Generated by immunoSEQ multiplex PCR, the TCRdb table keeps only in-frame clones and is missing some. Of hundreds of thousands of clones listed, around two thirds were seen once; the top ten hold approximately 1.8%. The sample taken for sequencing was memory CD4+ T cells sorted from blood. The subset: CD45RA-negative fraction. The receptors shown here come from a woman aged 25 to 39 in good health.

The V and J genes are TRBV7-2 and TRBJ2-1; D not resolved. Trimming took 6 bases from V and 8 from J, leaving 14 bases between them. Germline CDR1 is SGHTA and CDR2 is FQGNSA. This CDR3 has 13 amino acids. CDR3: CASSFPSTDEQFF. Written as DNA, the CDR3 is TGTGCCAGCAGTTTTCCTAGTACCGATGAGCAGTTCTTC.

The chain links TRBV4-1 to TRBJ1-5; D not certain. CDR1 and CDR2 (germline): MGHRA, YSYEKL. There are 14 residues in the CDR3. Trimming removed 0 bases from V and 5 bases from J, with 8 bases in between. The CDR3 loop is CASSQEWGDQPQHF. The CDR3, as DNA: TGCGCCAGCAGCCAAGAATGGGGTGATCAGCCCCAGCATTTT.

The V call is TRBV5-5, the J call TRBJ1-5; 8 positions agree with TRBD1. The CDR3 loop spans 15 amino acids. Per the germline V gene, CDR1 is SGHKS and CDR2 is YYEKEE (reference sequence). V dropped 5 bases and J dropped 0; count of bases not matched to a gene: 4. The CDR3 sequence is CASSLTGASNQPQHF. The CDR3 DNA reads TGTGCCAGCAGTTTGACAGGGGCTAGCAATCAGCCCCAGCATTTT.

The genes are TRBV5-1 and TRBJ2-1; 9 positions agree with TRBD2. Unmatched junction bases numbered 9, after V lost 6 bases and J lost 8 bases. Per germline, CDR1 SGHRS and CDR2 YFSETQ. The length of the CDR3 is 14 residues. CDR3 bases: TGCGCCAGCACGGCTAGCGGGAATAGCGATGAGCAGTTCTTC. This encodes CASTASGNSDEQFF.

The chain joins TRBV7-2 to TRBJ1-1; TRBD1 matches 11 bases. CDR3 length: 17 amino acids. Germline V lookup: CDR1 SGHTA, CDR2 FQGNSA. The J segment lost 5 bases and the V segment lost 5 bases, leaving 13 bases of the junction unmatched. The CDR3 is CASSPSPGTGGRTEAFF. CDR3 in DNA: TGTGCCAGCAGCCCTAGTCCCGGGACAGGGGGGAGAACTGAAGCTTTCTTT.

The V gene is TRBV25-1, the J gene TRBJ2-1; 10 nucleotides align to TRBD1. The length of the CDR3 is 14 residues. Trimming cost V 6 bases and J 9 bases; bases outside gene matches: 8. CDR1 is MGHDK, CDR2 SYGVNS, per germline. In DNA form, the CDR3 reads TGTGCCAGCAGCAAGCCGGGACAGGGGCCTGAGCAGTTCTTC. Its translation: CASSKPGQGPEQFF.

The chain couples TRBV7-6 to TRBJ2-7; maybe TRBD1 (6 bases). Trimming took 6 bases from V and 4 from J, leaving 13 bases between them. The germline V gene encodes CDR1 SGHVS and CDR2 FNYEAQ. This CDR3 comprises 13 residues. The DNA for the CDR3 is TGTGCCAGCAGTGTGGACAGAGGTTACGAGCAGTACTTC. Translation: CASSVDRGYEQYF.

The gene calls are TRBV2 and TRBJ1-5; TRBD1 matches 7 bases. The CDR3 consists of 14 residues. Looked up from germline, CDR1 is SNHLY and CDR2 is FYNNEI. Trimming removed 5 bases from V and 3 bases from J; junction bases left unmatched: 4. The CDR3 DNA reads TGTGCCAGCAGTTATACAGGGGTCAATCAGCCCCAGCATTTT. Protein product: CASSYTGVNQPQHF.

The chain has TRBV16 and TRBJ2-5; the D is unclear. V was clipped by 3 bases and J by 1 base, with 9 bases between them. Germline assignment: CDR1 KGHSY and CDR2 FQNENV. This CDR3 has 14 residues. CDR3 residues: CASSQYKGQETQYF. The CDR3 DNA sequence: TGTGCCAGCAGCCAGTATAAGGGCCAAGAGACCCAGTACTTC.

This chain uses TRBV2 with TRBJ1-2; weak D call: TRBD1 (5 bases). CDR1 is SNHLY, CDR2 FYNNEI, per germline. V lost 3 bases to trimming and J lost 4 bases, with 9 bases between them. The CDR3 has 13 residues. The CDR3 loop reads CASSDSRGYGYTF. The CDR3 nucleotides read TGTGCCAGCAGTGACAGTAGGGGCTATGGCTACACCTTC.

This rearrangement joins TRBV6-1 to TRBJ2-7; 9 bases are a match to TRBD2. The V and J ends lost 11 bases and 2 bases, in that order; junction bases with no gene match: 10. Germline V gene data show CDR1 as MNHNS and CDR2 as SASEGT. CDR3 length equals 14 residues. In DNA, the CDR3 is TGTGCCGGCGGGACGGCGGGAGGGGCCTACGAGCAGTACTTC. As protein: CAGGTAGGAYEQYF.